A single sample gave rise to the 5 T cell receptor beta chains below, sequenced in a study of lymphopenia after photon versus proton radiotherapy. Libraries were prepared by immunoSEQ multiplex PCR; TCRdb keeps only in-frame clonotypes and omits some of them. This table has approximately 150,000 clones, 75% to 90% appearing once. The material was peripheral blood, obtained from a patient treated with photon-based radiotherapy. All receptors derive from a man in his forties or fifties with gastric cancer.

The V call is TRBV9, the J call TRBJ2-1, with 7 bases matching TRBD2. CDR1 SGDLS and CDR2 YYNGEE come from the germline V gene. Trimming at V came to 4 bases and at J to 5 bases, leaving 15 bases not matched to a gene. The CDR3 has 17 residues. The DNA of the CDR3 is TGTGCCAGCAGCCAGACAGCGGGATTAGCGGAAGACAATGAGCAGTTCTTC. This sequence encodes CASSQTAGLAEDNEQFF.

The V call is TRBV25-1, the J call TRBJ2-7; D remains unclear. V dropped 0 bases and J dropped 3 bases, with 6 bases sitting between them. CDR1 is MGHDK and CDR2 is SYGVNS in the germline V gene. The CDR3 extends over 13 amino acids. In DNA form, the CDR3 reads TGTGCCAGCAGTGAATATGGCGGCTACGAGCAGTACTTC. Its translation is CASSEYGGYEQYF.

The CDR3 spells CARSLLGNTGELFF. CDR3 coding DNA: TGTGCCAGAAGCTTGTTGGGAAACACCGGGGAGCTGTTTTTT. This sequence joins TRBV5-3 and TRBJ2-2; D not certain. TRBV5-3 is an open reading frame, and its role is uncertain. The CDR3 totals 14 residues. Deletions cut 1 base from V and 2 bases from J, with 6 bases between.

The chain uses TRBV6-5 and TRBJ1-4, with D possibly matching TRBD1 (6 bases). Germline assignment: CDR1 MNHEY and CDR2 SVGAGI. V dropped 4 bases and J dropped 5 bases, with 14 bases sitting between them. The CDR3 runs to 15 residues. The CDR3 loop is CASSFTTGLNEKLFF. In DNA form, the CDR3 reads TGTGCCAGCAGTTTCACCACAGGGTTGAATGAAAAACTGTTTTTT.

This chain links TRBV15 with TRBJ2-1; D remains ambiguous. The germline gives CDR1 LNHNV, CDR2 YYDKDF (reference sequence). The V end lost 0 bases, the J end lost 15 bases, and 12 bases lay between the germline ends. The CDR3 has 12 residues. The CDR3 reads CATSRDFRYRFF. The DNA for the CDR3 is TGTGCCACCAGCAGAGATTTCCGTTATCGGTTCTTC. The full variable domain, in which reference TRBV15 and TRBJ2-1 provide the parts outside the CDR3, is DAMVIQNPRYQVTQFGKPVTLSCSQTLNHNVMYWYQQKSSQAPKLLFHYYDKDFNNEADTPDNFQSRRPNTSFCFLDIRSPGLGDTAMYLCATSRDFRYRFFGPGTRLTVL.